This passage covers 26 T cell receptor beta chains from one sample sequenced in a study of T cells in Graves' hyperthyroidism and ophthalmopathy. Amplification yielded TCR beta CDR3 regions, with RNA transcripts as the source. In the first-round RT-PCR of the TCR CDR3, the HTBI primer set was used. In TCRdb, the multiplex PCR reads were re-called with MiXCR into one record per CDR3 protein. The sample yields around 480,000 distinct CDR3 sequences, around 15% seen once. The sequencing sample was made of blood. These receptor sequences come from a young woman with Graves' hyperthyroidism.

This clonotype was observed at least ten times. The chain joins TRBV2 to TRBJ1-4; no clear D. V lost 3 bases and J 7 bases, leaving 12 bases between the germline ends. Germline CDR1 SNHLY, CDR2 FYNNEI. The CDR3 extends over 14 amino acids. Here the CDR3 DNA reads TGTGCCAGCAGTGATAAGAGGGCGATTGAAAAACTGTTTTTT. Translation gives CASSDKRAIEKLFF.

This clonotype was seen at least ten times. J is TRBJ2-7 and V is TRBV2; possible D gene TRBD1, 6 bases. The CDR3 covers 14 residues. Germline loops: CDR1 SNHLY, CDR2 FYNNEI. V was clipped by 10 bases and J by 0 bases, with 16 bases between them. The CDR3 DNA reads TGTGCCATACGAGGACAGCCTCCCTCCTACGAGCAGTACTTC. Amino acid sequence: CAIRGQPPSYEQYF. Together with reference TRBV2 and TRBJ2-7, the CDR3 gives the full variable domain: EPEVTQTPSHQVTQMGQEVILRCVPISNHLYFYWYRQILGQKVEFLVSFYNNEISEKSEIFDDQFSVERPDGSNFTLKIRSTKLEDSAMYFCAIRGQPPSYEQYFGPGTRLTVT.

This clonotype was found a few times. The CDR3 sequence is CASRGTRTEAFF. The CDR3 DNA reads TGTGCCAGCAGGGGGACGCGCACTGAAGCTTTCTTT. This rearrangement joins TRBV25-1 to TRBJ1-1; D may be TRBD1 (5 bases). In germline, CDR1 is MGHDK, CDR2 SYGVNS. CDR3 size: 12 residues. Trimming pared 6 bases from V and 4 bases from J, leaving 9 bases between.

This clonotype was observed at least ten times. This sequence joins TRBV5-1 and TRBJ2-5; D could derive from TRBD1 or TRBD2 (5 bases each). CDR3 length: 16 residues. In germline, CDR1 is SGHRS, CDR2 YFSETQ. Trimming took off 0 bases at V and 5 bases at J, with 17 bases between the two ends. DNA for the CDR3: TGCGCCAGCAGCTTGGGAGGCAGACCGGGACGGGAGACCCAGTACTTC. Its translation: CASSLGGRPGRETQYF.

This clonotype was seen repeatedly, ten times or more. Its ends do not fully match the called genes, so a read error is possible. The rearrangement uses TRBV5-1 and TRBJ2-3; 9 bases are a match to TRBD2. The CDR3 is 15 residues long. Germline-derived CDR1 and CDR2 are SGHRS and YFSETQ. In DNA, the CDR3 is TGCGCCACCAGCCCGGGGACTAGCAACACAGATACGCAGTATTTT. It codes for CATSPGTSNTDTQYF.

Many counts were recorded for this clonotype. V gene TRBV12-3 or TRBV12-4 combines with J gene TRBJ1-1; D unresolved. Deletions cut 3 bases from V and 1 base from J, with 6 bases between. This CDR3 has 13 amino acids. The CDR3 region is CASSFNENTEAFF. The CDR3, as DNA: TGTGCCAGCAGTTTTAATGAGAACACTGAAGCTTTCTTT.

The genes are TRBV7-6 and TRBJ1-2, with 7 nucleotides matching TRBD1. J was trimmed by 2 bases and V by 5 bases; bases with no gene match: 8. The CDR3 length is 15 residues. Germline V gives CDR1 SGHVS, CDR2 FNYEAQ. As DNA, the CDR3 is TGTGCCAGCAGCCCAGGTGGAGGGGGCAACTATGGCTACACCTTC. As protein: CASSPGGGGNYGYTF.

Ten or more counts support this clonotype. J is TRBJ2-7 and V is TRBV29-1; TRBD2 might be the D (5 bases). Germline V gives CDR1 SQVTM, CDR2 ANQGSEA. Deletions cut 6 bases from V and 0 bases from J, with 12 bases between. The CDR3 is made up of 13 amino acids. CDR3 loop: CSVVRGTSYEQYF. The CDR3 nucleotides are TGCAGCGTCGTCCGGGGAACCTCCTACGAGCAGTACTTC.

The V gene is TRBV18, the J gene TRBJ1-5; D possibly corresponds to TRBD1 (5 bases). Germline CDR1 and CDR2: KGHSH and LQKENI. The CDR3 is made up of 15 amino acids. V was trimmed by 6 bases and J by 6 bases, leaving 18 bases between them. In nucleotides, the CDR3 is TGTGCCAGCTCTCGCTCCGGGGGATCGGCTCAGCCCCAGCATTTT. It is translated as CASSRSGGSAQPQHF.

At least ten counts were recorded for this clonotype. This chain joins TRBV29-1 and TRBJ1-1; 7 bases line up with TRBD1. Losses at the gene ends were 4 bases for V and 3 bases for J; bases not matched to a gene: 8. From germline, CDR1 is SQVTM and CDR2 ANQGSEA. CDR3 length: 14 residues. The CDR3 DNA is TGCAGCGTTGGCCCTTCCGGGACAGACACTGAAGCTTTCTTT. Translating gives CSVGPSGTDTEAFF.

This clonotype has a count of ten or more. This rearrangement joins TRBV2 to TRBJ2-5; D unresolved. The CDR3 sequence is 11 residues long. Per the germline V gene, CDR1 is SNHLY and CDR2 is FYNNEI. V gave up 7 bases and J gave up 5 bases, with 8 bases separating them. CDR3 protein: CASTNRETQYF. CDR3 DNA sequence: TGTGCCAGCACTAATCGGGAGACCCAGTACTTC. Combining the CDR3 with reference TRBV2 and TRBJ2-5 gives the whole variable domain EPEVTQTPSHQVTQMGQEVILRCVPISNHLYFYWYRQILGQKVEFLVSFYNNEISEKSEIFDDQFSVERPDGSNFTLKIRSTKLEDSAMYFCASTNRETQYFGPGTRLLVL.

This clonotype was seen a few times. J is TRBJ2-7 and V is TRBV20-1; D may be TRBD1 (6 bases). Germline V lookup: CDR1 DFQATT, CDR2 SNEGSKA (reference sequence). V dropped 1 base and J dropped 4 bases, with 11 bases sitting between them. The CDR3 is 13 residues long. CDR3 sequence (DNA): TGCAGTGCTAGAGCCCTGACAGGATACGAGCAGTACGTC. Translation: CSARALTGYEQYV.

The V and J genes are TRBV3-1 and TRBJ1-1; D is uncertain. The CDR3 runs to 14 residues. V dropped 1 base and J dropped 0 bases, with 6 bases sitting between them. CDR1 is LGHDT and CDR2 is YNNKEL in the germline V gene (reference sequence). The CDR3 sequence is CASSQGWLNTEAFF. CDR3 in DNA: TGTGCCAGCAGCCAAGGCTGGTTGAACACTGAAGCTTTCTTT.

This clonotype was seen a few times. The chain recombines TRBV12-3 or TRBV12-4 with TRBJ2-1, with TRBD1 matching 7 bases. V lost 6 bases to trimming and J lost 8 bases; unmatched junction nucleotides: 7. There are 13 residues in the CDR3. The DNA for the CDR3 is TGTGCCAGCAGCCAAAGACAGGGACATGAGCAGTTCTTC. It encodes CASSQRQGHEQFF.

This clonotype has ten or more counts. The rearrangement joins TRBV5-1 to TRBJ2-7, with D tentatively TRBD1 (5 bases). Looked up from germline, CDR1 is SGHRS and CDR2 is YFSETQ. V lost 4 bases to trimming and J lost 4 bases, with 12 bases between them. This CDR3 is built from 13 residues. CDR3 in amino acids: CASSPTDIYEQYF. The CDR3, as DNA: TGCGCCAGCAGCCCAACGGACATTTACGAGCAGTACTTC. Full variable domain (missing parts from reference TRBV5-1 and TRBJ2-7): KAGVTQTPRYLIKTRGQQVTLSCSPISGHRSVSWYQQTPGQGLQFLFEYFSETQRNKGNFPGRFSGRQFSNSRSEMNVSTLELGDSALYLCASSPTDIYEQYFGPGTRLTVT.

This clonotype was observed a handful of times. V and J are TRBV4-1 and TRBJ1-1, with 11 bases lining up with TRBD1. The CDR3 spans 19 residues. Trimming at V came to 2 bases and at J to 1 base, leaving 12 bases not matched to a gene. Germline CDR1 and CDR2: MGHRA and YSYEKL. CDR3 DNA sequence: TGCGCCAGCAGCCAATATCGGGACAGGGGGAAATTTAGGAACACTGAAGCTTTCTTT. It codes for CASSQYRDRGKFRNTEAFF.

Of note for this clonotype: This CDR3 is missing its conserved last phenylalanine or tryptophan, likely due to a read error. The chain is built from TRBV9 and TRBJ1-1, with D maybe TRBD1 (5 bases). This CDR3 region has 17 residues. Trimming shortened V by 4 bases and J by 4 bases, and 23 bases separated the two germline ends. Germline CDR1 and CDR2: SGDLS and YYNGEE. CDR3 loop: CASSPMGGAGLVTEAFL. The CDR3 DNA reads TGTGCCAGCAGCCCGATGGGGGGTGCGGGCTTGGTCACTGAAGCTTTCTTG.

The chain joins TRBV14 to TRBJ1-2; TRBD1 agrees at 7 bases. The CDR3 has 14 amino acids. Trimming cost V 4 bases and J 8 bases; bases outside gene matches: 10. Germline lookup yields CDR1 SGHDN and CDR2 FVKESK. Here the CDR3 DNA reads TGTGCCAGCAGCCTTGATAGGGGGCTCAGAGGCTACACCTTC. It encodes CASSLDRGLRGYTF.

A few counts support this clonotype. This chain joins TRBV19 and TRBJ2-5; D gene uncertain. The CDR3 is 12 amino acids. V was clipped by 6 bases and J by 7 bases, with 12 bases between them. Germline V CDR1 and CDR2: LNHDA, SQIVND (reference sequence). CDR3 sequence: CASSRRGGTQYF. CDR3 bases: TGTGCCAGTAGCCGACGAGGTGGGACCCAGTACTTC.

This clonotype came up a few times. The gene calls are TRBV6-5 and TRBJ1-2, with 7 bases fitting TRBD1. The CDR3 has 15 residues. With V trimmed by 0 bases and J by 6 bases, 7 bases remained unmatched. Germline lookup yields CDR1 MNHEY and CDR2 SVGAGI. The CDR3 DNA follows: TGTGCCAGCAGTTACTCGACAGGGTCCTCTCATGGCTACACCTTC. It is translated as CASSYSTGSSHGYTF.

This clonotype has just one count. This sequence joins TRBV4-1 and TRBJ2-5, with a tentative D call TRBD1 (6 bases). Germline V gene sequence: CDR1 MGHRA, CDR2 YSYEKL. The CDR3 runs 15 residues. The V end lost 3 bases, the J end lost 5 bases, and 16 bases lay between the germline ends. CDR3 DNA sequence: TGCGCCAGCAGCCAGCCTGGGGGCGGCCGGGAGACCCAGTACTTC. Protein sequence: CASSQPGGGRETQYF.

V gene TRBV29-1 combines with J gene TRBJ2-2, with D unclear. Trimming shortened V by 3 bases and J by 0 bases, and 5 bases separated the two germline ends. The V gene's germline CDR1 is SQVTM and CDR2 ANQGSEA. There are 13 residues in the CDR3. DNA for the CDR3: TGCAGCGTTGAGTATTCGAACACCGGGGAGCTGTTTTTT. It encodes CSVEYSNTGELFF.

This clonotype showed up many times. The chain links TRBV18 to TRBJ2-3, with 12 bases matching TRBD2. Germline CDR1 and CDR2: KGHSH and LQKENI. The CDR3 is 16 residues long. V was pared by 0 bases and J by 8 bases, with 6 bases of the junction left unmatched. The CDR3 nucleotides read TGTGCCAGCTCACCACCGCTAGCGGGAGGGCCGGCTACGCAGTATTTT. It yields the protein CASSPPLAGGPATQYF.

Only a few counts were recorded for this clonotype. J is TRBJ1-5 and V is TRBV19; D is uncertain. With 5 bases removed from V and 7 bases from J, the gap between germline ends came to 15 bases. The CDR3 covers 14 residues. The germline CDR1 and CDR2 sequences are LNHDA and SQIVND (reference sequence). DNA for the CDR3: TGTGCCAGTAGTCAAGAGACAACCCCCCAGCCCCAGCATTTT. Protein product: CASSQETTPQPQHF.

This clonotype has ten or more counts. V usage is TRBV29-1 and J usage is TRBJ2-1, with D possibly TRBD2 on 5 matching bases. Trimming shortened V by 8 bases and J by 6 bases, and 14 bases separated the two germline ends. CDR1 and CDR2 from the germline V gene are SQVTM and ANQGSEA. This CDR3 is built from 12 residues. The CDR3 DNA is TGCAGCCTCGGACTTTCATTCAATGAGCAGTTCTTC. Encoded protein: CSLGLSFNEQFF.

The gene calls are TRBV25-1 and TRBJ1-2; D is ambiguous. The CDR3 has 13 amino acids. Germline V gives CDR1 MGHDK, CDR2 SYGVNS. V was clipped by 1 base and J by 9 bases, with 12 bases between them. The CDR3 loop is CASSESWRESYTF. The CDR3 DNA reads TGTGCCAGCAGTGAATCTTGGAGGGAGAGCTACACCTTC.